Sequencing of this T cell receptor beta chain was carried out in a study of cytomegalovirus exposure and HLA in healthy donors. Looking at the study overall: The roughly 100 million unique TCR beta sequences, from roughly 180 million T cells, were found by an earlier analysis.

There are 17 residues in the CDR3. J gave up 3 bases and V 1 base, and 5 bases lay outside the gene matches. CDR1 is SSHAT and CDR2 is FNYEAQ in the germline V gene (reference sequence). The PCR used 60 Vbeta and 13 Jbeta primers. TCRdb keeps only in-frame clones here, not all; method: immunoSEQ multiplex PCR. The sample yields around 190,000 clones, around a tenth seen once. This clone turned up a few times. Its antigen is unidentified. Overall study results and limits: Productive status was seen about 87% or about 30% of the time for most TCR beta V segments in an earlier analysis. Per a later analysis, HLA-associated TCR beta chains showed more clonal expansion than other, equally common TCR beta chains. Sequencing artifact likely explains a cluster of highly shared sequence variants.

Sample: PBMCs. The rearrangement links TRBV7-7 to TRBJ2-5; 13 bases agree with TRBD2. The sequence was obtained from a woman in her 30s in good health and CMV-seropositive. The CDR3, as DNA: TGTGCCAGCAGCTTAGGGGGACTAGCGGGATATAAAGAGACCCAGTACTTC. It codes for CASSLGGLAGYKETQYF.